This TCR gamma chain was sequenced during a study of gamma-delta chains in newborns, infants, children (dated by TCRdb to between 2018 and 2021). As for the study more broadly: According to the study title, microbial exposure causes polyclonal expansion of innate gammadelta T cells right after birth. The study examined the way microbial exposure affected innate gammadelta T cell populations in human newborns right after birth.

For sequencing, an Illumina MiSeq was employed. TCRdb called clones anew from the public reads via CATT; matching DNA rows were later pooled. The sample data list more than 2,000 gamma-chain clones, and roughly 27% of these were observed just once. The ten largest clones represent over 35% of the sample. From V the trimming removes 3 bases and from J it removes 2 bases, while the gene matches leave 4 bases of the junction unaccounted for. Per the germline V gene (reference sequence), GITISATS is the CDR1 and ISYDGTV is the CDR2. Its CDR3 holds 17 amino acids, cysteine through phenylalanine. Left in the record is the CDR3 DNA by itself, 51 bases read in frame from the first base. As regards this clone: The antigen it binds to is not known. Nothing much larger sits one base from this clone, and base qualities are not available.

The receptor was isolated from a child who was a newborn, infant or young child, either healthy, febrile or measles-vaccinated (not recorded which). The chain employs TRGV9 and TRGJP. The sample taken for sequencing was blood. The CDR3 has the sequence CALWEWRQELGKKIKVF. The DNA sequence reads TGTGCCTTGTGGGAGTGGAGGCAAGAGTTGGGCAAAAAAATCAAGGTATTT.